This record looks at one T cell receptor (beta chain) sequence and its context. This clone has a single count. The specificity of this receptor is unknown. Base qualities were left out, and no much larger clone turns up one base away. The data originate from a study of T cell changes during pregnancy in multiple sclerosis (dated by TCRdb to about 2019). Describing the broader study: The study examined how the T cell repertoire changed over the course of pregnancy in women with multiple sclerosis.

The protocol used for the library was the immunoSEQ multiplex PCR assay. TCRdb took over this immuneACCESS table, retaining in-frame rearrangements with V and J assigned. Such tables are incomplete; in checked studies, under half of the missing clones stem from an unresolved V gene, and the remainder is unexplained. This sample gives over 30,000 clones in total; 90% to 95% of them show up just once. Jointly, the top ten make up around 2.7% of the sample. At the junction V is shortened by 2 bases and J by 3 bases; bases outside the gene matches: 14. Including the terminal cysteine and phenylalanine, the CDR3 comprises 19 residues. Of the read, only the CDR3 DNA is kept; its 57 bases are in frame from base 1. The germline V gene provides CDR1 WSHSY and CDR2 SAAADI.

The sequence was obtained from a female donor in good health, enrolled as a control in a pregnancy study. The chain is assembled from TRBV10-2 and TRBJ2-5, with 11 junctional bases fitting TRBD2. The sample in question was CD4+ T cells from peripheral blood mononuclear cells, obtained in the third trimester of pregnancy. The CDR3 here reads CASSERLAGGPPAKETQYF. The DNA sequence reads TGCGCCAGCAGTGAGCGGCTAGCGGGGGGCCCACCGGCCAAAGAGACCCAGTACTTC.